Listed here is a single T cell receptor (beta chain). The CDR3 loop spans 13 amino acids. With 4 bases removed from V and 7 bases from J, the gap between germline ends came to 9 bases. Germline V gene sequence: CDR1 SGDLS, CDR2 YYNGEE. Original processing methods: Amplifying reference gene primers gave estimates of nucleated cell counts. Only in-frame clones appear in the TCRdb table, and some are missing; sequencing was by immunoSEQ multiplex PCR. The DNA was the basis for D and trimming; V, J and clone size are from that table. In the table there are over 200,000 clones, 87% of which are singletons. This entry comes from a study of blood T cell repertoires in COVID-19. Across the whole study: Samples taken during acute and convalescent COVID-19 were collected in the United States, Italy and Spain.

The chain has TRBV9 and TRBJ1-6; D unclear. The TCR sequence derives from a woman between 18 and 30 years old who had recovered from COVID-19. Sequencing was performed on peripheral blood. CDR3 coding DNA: TGTGCCAGCAGCCCAGACACGAATTCACCCCTCCACTTT. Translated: CASSPDTNSPLHF.